This T cell receptor (beta chain) was sequenced during a study of blood T cell repertoires in COVID-19. Study-level background: COVID-19 samples, acute and convalescent, were from the United States, Italy and Spain. The analysed material was cDNA or gDNA that came from T cells, B-cell-depleted T cells, or PBMCs.

CDR1 and CDR2 from the germline V gene are MDHEN and SYDVKM. This CDR3 region has 14 residues. V shed 4 bases and J shed 4 bases, with 13 bases lying between them. Original handling: Amplification with reference gene primers provided the estimates of nucleated cell counts. Assay used: immunoSEQ multiplex PCR; TCRdb lists only in-frame clones, some missing. V, J and clone size reflect that table, while D and trimming were determined from the DNA. The sample records roughly 70,000 clones, 75% to 90% being singletons. This sequence was found in a man between 70 and 80 years old who had recovered from COVID-19. What was sequenced was peripheral blood. The chain uses TRBV28 and TRBJ1-2, with D possibly matching TRBD1 (5 bases). This CDR3 reads CASSSTDSVYGYTF. In DNA form, the CDR3 reads TGTGCCAGCAGTTCTACTGACAGTGTCTATGGCTACACCTTC.